A single sample gave rise to the 8 T cell receptor beta chains below, sequenced in a study of T-cell memory formation after mild COVID-19. TCRdb itself ran the 5' RACE reads through MiXCR, one entry per CDR3 protein. The sample has about 470,000 distinct CDR3 sequences, about 18% seen once. Material: PBMCs or a T cell subset sorted from them (not recorded which). The source of these receptors is an adult woman who had mild COVID-19 (a few samples of this study predate the infection). Cell type and time point are not known.

This clonotype was seen more than once but under ten times. V gene TRBV6-6 combines with J gene TRBJ2-4; possible D gene TRBD1, 6 bases. The V end lost 7 bases, the J end lost 6 bases, and 16 bases lay between the germline ends. CDR3 length: 14 residues. Germline V gene data show CDR1 as MNHNY and CDR2 as SVGAGI (reference sequence). For the CDR3, the DNA is TGTGCCAGCACCCAGAGGGGGACGAGAAACATTCAGTACTTC. It specifies CASTQRGTRNIQYF.

V gene TRBV5-1 combines with J gene TRBJ2-7; a possible D gene is TRBD1 (6 bases). The CDR3 has 14 residues. The V gene lost 2 bases and the J gene lost 3 bases, with 12 bases spanning the gap. Germline values: CDR1 SGHRS, CDR2 YFSETQ. The CDR3 region is CASSFDRYSYEQYF. The CDR3 region has the DNA TGCGCCAGCAGCTTCGACAGGTACAGCTACGAGCAGTACTTC.

This clonotype was recorded only once. The rearrangement joins TRBV7-9 to TRBJ1-6; D not certain. V dropped 2 bases and J dropped 7 bases, with 9 bases sitting between them. Germline values: CDR1 SEHNR, CDR2 FQNEAQ (reference sequence). This CDR3 has 14 residues. The CDR3 DNA sequence: TGTGCCAGCAGCTTAAACCAGAGAAATTCACCCCTCCACTTT. Residues: CASSLNQRNSPLHF.

The rearrangement uses TRBV12-3 or TRBV12-4 and TRBJ2-7; 14 bases line up with TRBD2. V was pared by 5 bases and J by 3 bases, with 6 bases of the junction left unmatched. The CDR3 runs to 16 residues. DNA for the CDR3: TGTGCCAGCAGTCCGGGACTAGCGGGAGCCGGCTACGAGCAGTACTTC. Its protein is CASSPGLAGAGYEQYF.

This clonotype was counted between two and nine times. DNA for the CDR3: TGCGCCAGCAGCTGGGGGGACAGGGGAGTCACTGAAGCTTTCTTT. Protein sequence: CASSWGDRGVTEAFF. The chain has TRBV5-1 and TRBJ1-1, with TRBD1 identical over 10 bases. Trimming cost V 3 bases and J 4 bases; bases outside gene matches: 6. CDR1 is SGHRS and CDR2 is YFSETQ in the germline V gene. The CDR3 runs to 15 residues.

Ten or more counts support this clonotype. This sequence joins TRBV7-9 and TRBJ2-3; perhaps TRBD1 as D (5 bases). The CDR3 loop spans 13 amino acids. From germline, CDR1 is SEHNR and CDR2 FQNEAQ (reference sequence). Trimming pared 1 base from V and 5 bases from J, leaving 7 bases between. This CDR3 is CASSLVTEDTQYF. The CDR3 nucleotides read TGTGCCAGCAGCTTAGTGACAGAAGATACGCAGTATTTT. Filled out from reference TRBV7-9 and TRBJ2-3, the complete variable domain reads DTGVSQNPRHKITKRGQNVTFRCDPISEHNRLYWYRQTLGQGPEFLTYFQNEAQLEKSRLLSDRFSAERPKGSFSTLEIQRTEQGDSAMYLCASSLVTEDTQYFGPGTRLTVL.

This clonotype was counted between two and nine times. The chain carries TRBV4-1 and TRBJ1-2; TRBD1 is a possible D gene (6 bases). The CDR3 has 14 residues. The germline V gene encodes CDR1 MGHRA and CDR2 YSYEKL. Trimming shortened V by 0 bases and J by 8 bases, and 13 bases separated the two germline ends. This CDR3 reads CASSQDWGAEGYTF. In nucleotides, the CDR3 is TGCGCCAGCAGCCAAGATTGGGGGGCTGAGGGCTACACCTTC.

The V call is TRBV6-5, the J call TRBJ2-2, with 7 positions matching TRBD1. Germline assignment: CDR1 MNHEY and CDR2 SVGAGI. Trimming took 0 bases from V and 4 from J; bases not matched to a gene: 5. The CDR3 totals 16 residues. The CDR3 reads CASSYSEGGTTGELFF. The DNA of the CDR3 is TGTGCCAGCAGTTACTCGGAAGGGGGCACCACCGGGGAGCTGTTTTTT.